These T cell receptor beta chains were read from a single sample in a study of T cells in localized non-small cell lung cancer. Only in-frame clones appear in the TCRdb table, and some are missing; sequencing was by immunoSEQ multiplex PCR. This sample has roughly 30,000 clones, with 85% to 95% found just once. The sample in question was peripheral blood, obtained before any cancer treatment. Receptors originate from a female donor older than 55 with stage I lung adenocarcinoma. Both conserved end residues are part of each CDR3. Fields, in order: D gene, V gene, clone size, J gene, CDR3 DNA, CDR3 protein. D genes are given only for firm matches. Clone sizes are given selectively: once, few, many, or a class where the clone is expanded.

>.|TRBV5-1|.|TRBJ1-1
TGCGCCAGCAGCGCGCTTAACCCCATGAACACTGAAGCTTTCTTT
CASSALNPMNTEAFF
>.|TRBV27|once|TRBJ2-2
TGTGCCAGCAGGCATACTTCGAGCAAGGCTTTAACCGGGGAGCTGTTTTTT
CASRHTSSKALTGELFF
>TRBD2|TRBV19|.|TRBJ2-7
TGTGCCAGTAGTCCTCTAGCGGGTTTCTCCTACGAGCAGTACTTC
CASSPLAGFSYEQYF
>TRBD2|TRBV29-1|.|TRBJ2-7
TGCAGCGTCGGGGGGGCCTACGAGCAGTACTTC
CSVGGAYEQYF
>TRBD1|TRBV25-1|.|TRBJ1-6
TGTGCCAGCAGTTGGACAGGGATCCATTCACCCCTCCACTTT
CASSWTGIHSPLHF
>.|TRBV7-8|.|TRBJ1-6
TGTGCCAGCAGGGGACCGGGTCCGGATTCACCCCTCCACTTT
CASRGPGPDSPLHF
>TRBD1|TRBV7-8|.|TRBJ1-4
TGTGCCAGCAGCCCCAGAAGGGGGACAGGGAATGAAAAACTGTTTTTT
CASSPRRGTGNEKLFF
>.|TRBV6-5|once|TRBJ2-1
TGTGCCAGCAGTATCGTCGGCGGCTACAAAGAGCAGTTCTTC
CASSIVGGYKEQFF
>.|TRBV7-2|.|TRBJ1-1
TGTGCCAGCAGCTTAAGGTGGGGCTTAACTGAAGCTTTCTTT
CASSLRWGLTEAFF
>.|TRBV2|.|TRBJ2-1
TGTGCCAGCAACAGGGACTCCTACAATGAGCAGTTCTTC
CASNRDSYNEQFF
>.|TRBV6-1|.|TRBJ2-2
TGTGCCACCAGATTAGCGGTGAACACCGGGGAGCTGTTTTTT
CATRLAVNTGELFF
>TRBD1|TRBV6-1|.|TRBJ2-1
TGTGCCAGCACCTCGGGACAGAACAATGAGCAGTTCTTC
CASTSGQNNEQFF
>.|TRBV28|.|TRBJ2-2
TGTGCCAGCAGTGGGACGACACCGGTTACCGGGGAGCTGTTTTTT
CASSGTTPVTGELFF
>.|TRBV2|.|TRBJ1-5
TGTGCCAGCAGTGGATTGTCCTCATCGGATCCCCAGCATTTT
CASSGLSSSDPQHF
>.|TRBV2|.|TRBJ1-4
TGTGCCAGCAGTTCGGACCTCGGAGAAGAAAAACTGTTTTTT
CASSSDLGEEKLFF
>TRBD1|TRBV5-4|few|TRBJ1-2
TGTGCCAGCAGCGTATGGACAGGGTCTGGCTACACCTTC
CASSVWTGSGYTF
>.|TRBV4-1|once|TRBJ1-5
TGCGCCAGCAGCCCTAGAGCGGGGGGTGATCAGCCCCAGCATTTT
CASSPRAGGDQPQHF
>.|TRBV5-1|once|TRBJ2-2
TGCGCCAGCAGCTTAAGGACATATTCGAACACCGGGGAGCTGTTTTTT
CASSLRTYSNTGELFF
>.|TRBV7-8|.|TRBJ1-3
TGTGCCAGCAGCCCCCTAGGGGGGTCTGGAAACACCATATATTTT
CASSPLGGSGNTIYF
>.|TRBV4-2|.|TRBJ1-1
TGTGCCAGCAGCCAAGGCGATAGAGGTTCTGAAGCTTTCTTT
CASSQGDRGSEAFF
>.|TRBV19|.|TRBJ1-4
TGTGCCAGTAGTATTTGGGGGTCAAGTGAAAAACTGTTTTTT
CASSIWGSSEKLFF
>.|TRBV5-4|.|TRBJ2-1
TGTGCCAGCAGCTTGGATGGGCCTAGTTACAATGAGCAGTTCTTC
CASSLDGPSYNEQFF
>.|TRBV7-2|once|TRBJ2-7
TGTGCCAGCAGCTTGGTCCCAGGTTCCTCCTACGAGCAGTACTTC
CASSLVPGSSYEQYF
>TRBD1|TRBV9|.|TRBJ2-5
TGTGCCAGCAGTCTTACAGGGGACGCTCTAGAGACCCAGTACTTC
CASSLTGDALETQYF
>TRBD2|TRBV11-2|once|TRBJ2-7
TGTGCCAGCAGCTCCCCTAGCGGGAGGGCCGCCTACGAGCAGTACTTC
CASSSPSGRAAYEQYF
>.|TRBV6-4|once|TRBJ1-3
TGTGCCAGCACCCGCAAAGGTAGTTCTGGAAACACCATATATTTT
CASTRKGSSGNTIYF
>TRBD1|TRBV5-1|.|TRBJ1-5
TGTGCCAGCAGCTCAGACAGGGGCTCGTCTATGCCCCAGCATTTT
CASSSDRGSSMPQHF
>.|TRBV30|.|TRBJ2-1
TGTGCCTGGGGTCTCACGCCGGGTGAGCAGTTCTTC
CAWGLTPGEQFF
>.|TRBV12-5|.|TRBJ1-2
TGTGCTAGTGGGCCTGAGGGGGTAGGTGGCTACACCTTC
CASGPEGVGGYTF
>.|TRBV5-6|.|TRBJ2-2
TGTGCCAGCAGCTTCCATAGCGGAATAAGGGCCGGGGAGCTGTTTTTT
CASSFHSGIRAGELFF
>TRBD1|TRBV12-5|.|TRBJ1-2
TGTGCTAGTGCCGACCGGGACAGGGCGGGTGGCTACACCTTC
CASADRDRAGGYTF
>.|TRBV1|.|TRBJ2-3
TGCACCAGCGCTGTCCGGGGTAATCTTCTGACAGATACGCAGTATTTT
CTSAVRGNLLTDTQYF
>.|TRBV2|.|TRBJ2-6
TGTGCCAGCTCTGGGGCCAACGTCCTGACTTTC
CASSGANVLTF
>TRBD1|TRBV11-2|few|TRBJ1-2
TGTGCCAGCAGCCGGGGGACAGGGACTATCTACGGCTACACCTTC
CASSRGTGTIYGYTF
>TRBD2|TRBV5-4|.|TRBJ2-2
TGTGCCAGCGTGGGTGGACGAGCGGGAGGCGGGACCGGGGAGCTGTTTTTT
CASVGGRAGGGTGELFF
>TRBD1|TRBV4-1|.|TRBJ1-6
TGCGCCAGCAGCCAAGGAGGACAGGAGAGCTCCTATAATTCACCCCTCCACTTT
CASSQGGQESSYNSPLHF
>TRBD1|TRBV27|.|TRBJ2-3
TGTGCCAGCAGTTTGAGGGGGACAGGGGGCGAAGTAGATACGCAGTATTTT
CASSLRGTGGEVDTQYF
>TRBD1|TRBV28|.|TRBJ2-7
TGTGCCAGCAGTCCCCCAGGGGGTCTCATCTACGAGCAGTACTTC
CASSPPGGLIYEQYF
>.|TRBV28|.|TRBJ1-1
TGTGCCAGCAGTAGCCCGGGACACCCCATGAACACTGAAGCTTTCTTT
CASSSPGHPMNTEAFF
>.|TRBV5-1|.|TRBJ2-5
TGCGCCAGCAGCCCGACAGGACCGATCCTCCAAGAGACCCAGTACTTC
CASSPTGPILQETQYF
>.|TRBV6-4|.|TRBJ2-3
TGTGCCAGCAGTGACCAACAAGGGGATACGCAGTATTTT
CASSDQQGDTQYF
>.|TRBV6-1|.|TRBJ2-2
TGTGCCAGCAGTGGGGAACGCGTCGCCGGGGAGCTGTTTTTT
CASSGERVAGELFF
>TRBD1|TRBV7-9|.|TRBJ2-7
TGTGCCAGCAGCAAGGGACAGGGAGATATCCACGAGCAGTACTTC
CASSKGQGDIHEQYF
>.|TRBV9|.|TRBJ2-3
TGTGCCAGCAGCCCCAGAGGCGCTAGCAGCACAGATACGCAGTATTTT
CASSPRGASSTDTQYF
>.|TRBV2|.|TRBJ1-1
TGTGCCAGCAGTGACTTCGAGAACACTGAAGCTTTCTTT
CASSDFENTEAFF